These 16 T cell receptor beta chains originate from one sample sequenced in a study of blood T cell repertoires in COVID-19. Sequenced by immunoSEQ multiplex PCR; TCRdb stores in-frame clones only, minus some. The data hold roughly 500,000 clones, with around 85% observed a single time. Sequencing was carried out using PBMCs or T cells enriched from blood (not recorded which). Receptors were obtained from a woman aged 55 to 70 who had recovered from COVID-19.

CDR3 DNA sequence: TGTGCCAGCAGTCTCCGCGTAACTAGCCTTAATGAGCAGTTCTTC. Its protein product is CASSLRVTSLNEQFF. The V call is TRBV27, the J call TRBJ2-1; D is perhaps TRBD2 (6 bases). The CDR3 runs to 15 residues. The V gene's germline CDR1 is MNHEY and CDR2 SMNVEV (reference sequence). The V end was cut by 5 bases, the J end by 7 bases, with 18 bases between.

The V call is TRBV28, the J call TRBJ1-2; no clear D. The CDR3 runs to 14 residues. Germline values: CDR1 MDHEN, CDR2 SYDVKM. V lost 6 bases, J lost 4 bases, and 15 bases lay in between. The CDR3 is CASREEGLGYGYTF. DNA of the CDR3: TGTGCCAGCAGAGAGGAGGGCTTGGGCTATGGCTACACCTTC.

The V gene is TRBV3-1 (or the pseudogene TRBV3-2), the J gene TRBJ2-5; 8 nucleotides line up with TRBD2. The CDR3 extends over 15 amino acids. Germline V gene sequence: CDR1 LGHDT, CDR2 YNNKEL (reference sequence). V lost 1 base to trimming and J lost 5 bases; unmatched junction nucleotides: 6. CDR3 region: CASSQVGGAAETQYF. The CDR3 DNA is TGTGCCAGCAGCCAAGTCGGGGGGGCGGCGGAGACCCAGTACTTC.

The rearrangement joins TRBV7-9 to TRBJ2-7; D may be TRBD1 (5 bases). V was pared by 5 bases and J by 1 base, with 15 bases between. This CDR3 has 15 residues. Germline V gene lookup returns CDR1 SEHNR and CDR2 FQNEAQ (reference sequence). CDR3 loop: CASSQTKTASYEQYF. CDR3 DNA: TGTGCCAGCAGCCAAACAAAGACAGCTTCCTACGAGCAGTACTTC.

The gene calls are TRBV5-4 and TRBJ1-5; weak D call: TRBD1 (5 bases). This CDR3 has 14 amino acids. CDR1 SGHNT and CDR2 YYREEE come from the germline V gene (reference sequence). V dropped 2 bases and J dropped 3 bases, with 9 bases sitting between them. The CDR3: CASSFGGTNQPQHF. CDR3 nucleotides: TGTGCCAGCAGCTTCGGGGGGACCAATCAGCCCCAGCATTTT.

This clone has more than one count but fewer than ten. This sequence joins TRBV5-8 and TRBJ2-6; D remains ambiguous. Looked up from germline, CDR1 is SGHTS and CDR2 is YDEGEE. The CDR3 has 13 residues. Deletions cut 7 bases from V and 0 bases from J, with 5 bases between. DNA for the CDR3: TGTGCCAGCGACAACTCTGGGGCCAACGTCCTGACTTTC. Translating gives CASDNSGANVLTF.

The chain joins TRBV11-2 to TRBJ2-7; D is ambiguous. Germline CDR1 reads SGHAT; CDR2 reads FQNNGV. Trimming stripped 5 bases from V and 2 bases from J, with 13 bases between. The CDR3 totals 14 residues. The CDR3: CASSIAANPYEQYF. Here the CDR3 DNA reads TGTGCCAGCAGCATCGCAGCGAATCCCTACGAGCAGTACTTC.

J is TRBJ2-2 and V is TRBV6-5, with 9 bases identical to TRBD1. J gave up 1 base and V 4 bases, and 1 base lay outside the gene matches. The CDR3 has 15 amino acids. CDR1 is MNHEY, CDR2 SVGAGI, per germline. The CDR3 sequence is CASSWGQGNTGELFF. The CDR3 coding sequence is TGTGCCAGCAGTTGGGGACAGGGGAACACCGGGGAGCTGTTTTTT.

This clone was counted only a few times. V usage is TRBV27 and J usage is TRBJ1-1, with D possibly matching TRBD1 (6 bases). The germline CDR1 and CDR2 sequences are MNHEY and SMNVEV (reference sequence). Trimming stripped 3 bases from V and 4 bases from J, with 15 bases between. The CDR3 has 15 amino acids. CDR3 region: CASSFRTGLSTEAFF. The DNA of the CDR3 is TGTGCCAGCAGTTTCCGTACAGGGTTGAGCACTGAAGCTTTCTTT.

The chain joins TRBV24-1 to TRBJ2-1; 10 bases are a match to TRBD1. The junction had 5 bases not matched to a gene; V was cut back by 3 bases and J by 4 bases. The CDR3 contains 16 residues. The V gene's germline CDR1 is KGHDR and CDR2 SFDVKD. The CDR3 coding sequence is TGTGCCACCAGTGATGGAGGGACAGGGGCTTACAATGAGCAGTTCTTC. Translating it yields CATSDGGTGAYNEQFF.

J is TRBJ2-1 and V is TRBV3-1 (or the pseudogene TRBV3-2), with TRBD2 identical over 11 bases. This CDR3 is built from 15 residues. J was trimmed by 6 bases and V by 7 bases; bases with no gene match: 8. Germline V gene sequence: CDR1 LGHDT, CDR2 YNNKEL (reference sequence). CDR3 coding DNA: TGTGCCAGCACCATTAGCGGGGGGGCGAGCAATGAGCAGTTCTTC. This codes for CASTISGGASNEQFF.

The chain links TRBV2 to TRBJ1-3; TRBD1 matches 12 bases. Unmatched junction bases numbered 11, after V lost 10 bases and J lost 4 bases. Germline lookup yields CDR1 SNHLY and CDR2 FYNNEI. The CDR3 contains 16 residues. The chain's CDR3 is CATTGRDRGLGNTIYF. The CDR3 DNA is TGTGCCACAACCGGGAGGGACAGGGGGCTCGGAAACACCATATATTTT. Complete variable domain (other parts from reference TRBV2 and TRBJ1-3): EPEVTQTPSHQVTQMGQEVILRCVPISNHLYFYWYRQILGQKVEFLVSFYNNEISEKSEIFDDQFSVERPDGSNFTLKIRSTKLEDSAMYFCATTGRDRGLGNTIYFGEGSWLTVV.

The CDR3 is CASSRLWGGENEQFF. In DNA, the CDR3 is TGTGCCAGCAGCCGTTTGTGGGGGGGGGAGAATGAGCAGTTCTTC. V and J are TRBV7-8 and TRBJ2-1; 7 bases fit TRBD2. Germline CDR1 reads SGHVS; CDR2 reads FQNEAQ. CDR3 length equals 15 residues. J gave up 7 bases and V 5 bases, and 11 bases lay outside the gene matches.

The chain couples TRBV19 to TRBJ2-2, with 7 bases identical to TRBD1. V lost 7 bases to trimming and J lost 6 bases; unmatched junction nucleotides: 17. The CDR3 is 17 residues long. The germline V gene has CDR1 LNHDA and CDR2 SQIVND (reference sequence). CDR3 loop: CASIGDFGRGSSGELFF. Here the CDR3 DNA reads TGTGCCAGTATAGGCGATTTCGGCAGGGGGTCTTCCGGGGAGCTGTTTTTT.

The chain carries TRBV3-1 (or the pseudogene TRBV3-2) and TRBJ1-3; D is uncertain. CDR1 is LGHDT and CDR2 is YNNKEL in the germline V gene (reference sequence). There are 15 residues in the CDR3. V lost 1 base and J 3 bases, leaving 10 bases between the germline ends. The CDR3 DNA sequence: TGTGCCAGCAGCCAAGGGAGGTCTTTTGGAAACACCATATATTTT. Protein sequence: CASSQGRSFGNTIYF.

V gene TRBV6-5 combines with J gene TRBJ2-1, with D maybe TRBD1 (6 bases). Trimming took 7 bases from V and 5 from J, leaving 18 bases between them. This CDR3 spans 15 amino acids. The germline gives CDR1 MNHEY, CDR2 SVGAGI. CDR3 sequence (DNA): TGTGCCAGCAACCCCACAGGGATCGGCCACAATGAGCAGTTCTTC. Translating it yields CASNPTGIGHNEQFF.